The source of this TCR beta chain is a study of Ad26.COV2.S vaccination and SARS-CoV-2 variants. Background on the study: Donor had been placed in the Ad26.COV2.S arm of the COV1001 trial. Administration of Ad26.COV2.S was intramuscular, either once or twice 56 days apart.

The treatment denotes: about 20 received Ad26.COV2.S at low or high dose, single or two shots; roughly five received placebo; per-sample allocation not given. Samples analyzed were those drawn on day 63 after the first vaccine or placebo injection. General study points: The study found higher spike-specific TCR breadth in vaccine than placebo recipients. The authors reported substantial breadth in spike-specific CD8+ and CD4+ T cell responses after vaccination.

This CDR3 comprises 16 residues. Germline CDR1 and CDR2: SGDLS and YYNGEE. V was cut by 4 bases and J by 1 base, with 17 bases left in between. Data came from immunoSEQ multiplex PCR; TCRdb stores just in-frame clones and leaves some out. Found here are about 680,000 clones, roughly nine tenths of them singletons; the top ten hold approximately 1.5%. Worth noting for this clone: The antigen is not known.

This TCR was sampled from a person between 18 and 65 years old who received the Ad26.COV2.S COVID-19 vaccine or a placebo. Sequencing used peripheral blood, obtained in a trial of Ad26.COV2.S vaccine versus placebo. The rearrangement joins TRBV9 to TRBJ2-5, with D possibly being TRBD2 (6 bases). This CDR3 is CASSLAAGRVQETQYF. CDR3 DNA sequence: TGTGCCAGCAGCCTGGCCGCGGGGCGTGTCCAAGAGACCCAGTACTTC. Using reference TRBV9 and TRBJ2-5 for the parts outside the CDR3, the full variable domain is DSGVTQTPKHLITATGQRVTLRCSPRSGDLSVYWYQQSLDQGLQFLIQYYNGEERAKGNILERFSAQQFPDLHSELNLSSLELGDSALYFCASSLAAGRVQETQYFGPGTRLLVL.